This passage covers 5 T cell receptor beta chains from one sample sequenced in a study of blood T cell repertoires in COVID-19. The data were produced by immunoSEQ multiplex PCR, yet TCRdb's version contains in-frame clones alone and is incomplete. Among roughly 250,000 clones listed, roughly three quarters were seen once. Sequencing was performed on peripheral blood. The receptors stem from a woman aged 40 to 50 with active or convalescent COVID-19.

The rearrangement links TRBV30 to TRBJ1-1, with D hard to call. Trimming left V 1 base short and J 2 bases short, with 8 bases between. Germline V gene data show CDR1 as GTSNPN and CDR2 as SVGIG (reference sequence). This CDR3 has 13 residues. The CDR3 sequence: CAWSGGVNTEAFF. The CDR3 region has the DNA TGTGCCTGGAGTGGCGGGGTTAACACTGAAGCTTTCTTT.

The rearrangement joins TRBV9 to TRBJ1-1; 7 bases align to TRBD1. This CDR3 is built from 18 residues. Germline V CDR1 and CDR2: SGDLS, YYNGEE. J was trimmed by 0 bases and V by 3 bases; bases with no gene match: 14. CDR3 bases: TGTGCCAGCAGCGCGCCCGACTGGGACAGCAGTATGAACACTGAAGCTTTCTTT. This codes for CASSAPDWDSSMNTEAFF.

The CDR3 sequence: CASSEAEVPPQHF. The CDR3 DNA is TGTGCCAGCAGTGAAGCAGAGGTTCCGCCCCAGCATTTT. The genes are TRBV6-1 and TRBJ1-5; D is unresolved. Per germline, CDR1 MNHNS and CDR2 SASEGT. Trimming stripped 0 bases from V and 9 bases from J, with 9 bases between. The CDR3 runs 13 residues.

V usage is TRBV5-6 and J usage is TRBJ1-6, with D perhaps TRBD1 (5 bases). The CDR3 extends over 15 amino acids. Germline lookup yields CDR1 SGHDT and CDR2 YYEEEE. V was shortened by 4 bases and J by 4 bases, with 12 bases between the two germline ends. CDR3: CASSPRTLYNSPLHF. Here the CDR3 DNA reads TGTGCCAGCAGCCCAAGGACACTATATAATTCACCCCTCCACTTT. Based on the CDR3 plus reference TRBV5-6 and TRBJ1-6, the full variable domain is DAGVTQSPTHLIKTRGQQVTLRCSPKSGHDTVSWYQQALGQGPQFIFQYYEEEERQRGNFPDRFSGHQFPNYSSELNVNALLLGDSALYLCASSPRTLYNSPLHFGNGTRLTVT.

This clone came up a few times. The chain couples TRBV4-2 to TRBJ2-7, with 9 bases lining up with TRBD2. V lost 2 bases and J lost 0; bases outside the gene matches: 8. CDR1 is LGHNA, CDR2 YNFKEQ, per germline. The CDR3 consists of 17 residues. The CDR3 sequence: CASSQPSSGAYSYEQYF. CDR3 DNA: TGTGCCAGCAGCCAACCCTCTAGCGGGGCCTACTCCTACGAGCAGTACTTC.